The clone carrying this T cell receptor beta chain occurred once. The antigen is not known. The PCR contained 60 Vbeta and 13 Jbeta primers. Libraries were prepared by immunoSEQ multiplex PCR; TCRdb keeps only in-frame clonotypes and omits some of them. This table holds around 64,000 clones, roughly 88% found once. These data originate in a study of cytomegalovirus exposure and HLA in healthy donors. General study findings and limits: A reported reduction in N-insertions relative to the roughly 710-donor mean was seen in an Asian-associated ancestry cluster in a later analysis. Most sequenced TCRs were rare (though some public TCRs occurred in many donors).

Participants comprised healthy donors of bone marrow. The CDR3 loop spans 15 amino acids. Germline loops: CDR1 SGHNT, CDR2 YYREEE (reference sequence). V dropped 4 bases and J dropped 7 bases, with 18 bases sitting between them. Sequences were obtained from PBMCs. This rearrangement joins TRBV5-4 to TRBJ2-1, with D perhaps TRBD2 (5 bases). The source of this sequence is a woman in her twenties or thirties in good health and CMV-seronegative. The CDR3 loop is CASSPPGTTGNEQFF. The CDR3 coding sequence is TGTGCCAGCAGCCCCCCGGGAACAACCGGGAATGAGCAGTTCTTC.